Described below is a single TCR beta chain sequence and its context. There is no known antigen for this receptor. The input lacks base qualities; no much larger clone sits a single base away. The CDR3 holds 14 amino acids from the cysteine to the phenylalanine. CDR3 DNA is the only sequence kept; it has 42 bases, read in frame from the first base. Clipping removes 1 base from V and 5 bases from J, with 2 as the unmatched junction base count. The germline V gene yields KGHSH for CDR1 and LQKENI for CDR2. TCRbeta CDR3 regions were amplified from genomic DNA by means of the immunoSEQ Assay, a bias-controlled multiplex PCR. The original pipeline was this. The number of nucleated cells in each sample was estimated from the amplification of reference gene primers within the assay. To quantify the absolute abundance of each unique TCRbeta CDR3 rearrangement, sequence reads were collapsed and filtered. For each sample, productive Simpson clonality was calculated as the square root of Simpson's diversity index across productive rearrangements. TCRdb retrieved this table from immuneACCESS and kept in-frame rearrangements only. Not all clones are present; in checked studies, unresolved V genes account for under half, and no reason is known for the remainder. V and J calls and clone size are given by that table; D and trimming were obtained from the DNA. A total of 130,000 to 150,000 clones appear in this sample, approximately 90% of them only once. Of the sample, about 1.5% is held by the ten largest clones.

Each collaborating institution followed its own protocols to collect whole blood in K2EDTA tubes. For TCRbeta analysis, collaborators shipped samples in one of three forms: frozen whole blood, isolated PBMCs, or DNA extracted from either of those sample types. These data originate in a study of blood T cell repertoires in COVID-19 (TCRdb year 2020). Background for the entire study: Collaborator samples came from the United States, Italy and Spain and covered acute and convalescent phases of COVID-19. The material from the prospective study consisted of cDNA or gDNA derived from T cells, B-cell-depleted T cells, or PBMCs. Deeply sampled blood TCRbeta repertoires from subjects exposed to, actively infected with, or recovered from COVID-19 were included in the dataset. The repertoires were made available in a free public database intended to serve as a resource for research on the immune response to SARS-CoV-2. The samples were drawn from two sources: the first 160 participants of the ongoing ImmuneRACE study, and over 1,000 subjects contributed by 6 global collaborators. Nearly every sample came with metadata listing a de-identified subject ID, COVID-19 status, age in years and sex. Where available, HLA class I and class II types were taken from metadata supplied by the sample provider and were not determined by assay-based typing. Beyond this particular receptor, the publication reports: The quantity of clinical and demographic metadata differed by source and by participant and was supplied without curation.

This clonotype originated in a human donor in a cohort sampled during active COVID-19. The material sequenced was peripheral blood. The chain is assembled from TRBV18 and TRBJ2-1, with TRBD1 matching 7 junction bases. For the CDR3, the sequence is CASSPLGTDNEQFF. Read as DNA, the sequence is TGTGCCAGCTCACCACTGGGGACAGACAATGAGCAGTTCTTC. Where the CDR3 stops, the reference TRBV18 and TRBJ2-1 genes take over; the full variable domain is NAGVMQNPRHLVRRRGQEARLRCSPMKGHSHVYWYRQLPEEGLKFMVYLQKENIIDESGMPKERFSAEFPKEGPSILRIQQVVRGDSAAYFCASSPLGTDNEQFFGPGTRLTVL.